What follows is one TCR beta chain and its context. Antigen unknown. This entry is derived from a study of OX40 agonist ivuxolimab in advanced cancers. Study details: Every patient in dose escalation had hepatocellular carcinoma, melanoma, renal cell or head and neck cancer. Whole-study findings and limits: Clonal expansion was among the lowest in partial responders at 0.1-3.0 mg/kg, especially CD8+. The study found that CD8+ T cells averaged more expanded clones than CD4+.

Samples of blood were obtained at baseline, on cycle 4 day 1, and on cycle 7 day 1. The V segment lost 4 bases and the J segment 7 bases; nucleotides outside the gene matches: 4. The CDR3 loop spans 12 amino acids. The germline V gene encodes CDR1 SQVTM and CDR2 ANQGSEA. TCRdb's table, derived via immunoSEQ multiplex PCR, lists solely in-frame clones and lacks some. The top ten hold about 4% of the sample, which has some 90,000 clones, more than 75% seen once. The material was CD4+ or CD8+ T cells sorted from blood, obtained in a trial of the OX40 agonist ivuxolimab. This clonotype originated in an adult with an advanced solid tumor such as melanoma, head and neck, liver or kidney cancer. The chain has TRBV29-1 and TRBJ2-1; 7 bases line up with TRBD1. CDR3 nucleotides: TGCAGCGTTGGACAGGGTGAGAATGAGCAGTTCTTC. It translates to CSVGQGENEQFF.